The 26 T cell receptor beta chains given below trace back to one sample, sequenced in a study of T cell changes during pregnancy in multiple sclerosis. The assay was immunoSEQ multiplex PCR, and TCRdb's table has in-frame clones only and misses some. Among roughly 70,000 clones, 75% to 90% were seen once, and the ten largest hold around 3%. Sequences were derived from peripheral blood, sampled before pregnancy. The origin of the receptors is a female donor with multiple sclerosis, enrolled in a pregnancy study.

This chain uses TRBV7-3 with TRBJ2-1, with 10 bases aligning to TRBD2. V was pared by 4 bases and J by 5 bases, with 11 bases of the junction left unmatched. Germline V gene data show CDR1 as SGHTA and CDR2 as FQGTGA. This CDR3 contains 17 residues. The CDR3: CASSSLYSGGPHNEQFF. CDR3 sequence (DNA): TGTGCCAGCAGCTCCTTATATAGCGGGGGGCCCCACAATGAGCAGTTCTTC.

The chain carries TRBV27 and TRBJ1-5; D might be TRBD1 (5 bases). CDR1 is MNHEY, CDR2 SMNVEV, per germline (reference sequence). The V and J ends lost 2 bases and 7 bases respectively, with 15 bases between them. The CDR3 length is 15 residues. CDR3 coding DNA: TGTGCCAGCAGTTTACCCGACAGTACGGACCAGCCCCAGCATTTT. It translates to CASSLPDSTDQPQHF.

J is TRBJ2-2 and V is TRBV9; TRBD2 matches at 7 bases. The ends lost 0 bases at V and 7 bases at J; junction bases unmatched: 9. The CDR3 extends over 16 amino acids. Per the germline V gene, CDR1 is SGDLS and CDR2 is YYNGEE. CDR3 sequence reads: CASSVVPGLEDGELFF. CDR3 sequence (DNA): TGTGCCAGCAGCGTAGTGCCTGGACTAGAGGACGGGGAGCTGTTTTTT.

This clone was seen once. The chain is built from TRBV16 and TRBJ2-3; maybe TRBD2 (6 bases). The CDR3 consists of 16 residues. In germline, CDR1 is KGHSY, CDR2 FQNENV. V was cut by 2 bases and J by 1 base, with 13 bases left in between. CDR3 bases: TGTGCCAGCAGCCAAGGTCTCACGGGGGGCACAGATACGCAGTATTTT. Protein product: CASSQGLTGGTDTQYF.

The chain is built from TRBV19 and TRBJ1-4; D might be TRBD1 (5 bases). This CDR3 contains 16 residues. Between the trimmed V and J ends, which lost 3 bases and 0 bases, there was a span of 11 bases. The germline V gene encodes CDR1 LNHDA and CDR2 SQIVND (reference sequence). As DNA, the CDR3 is TGTGCCAGTAGTATCGGCAGGGAAGCAACTAATGAAAAACTGTTTTTT. This gives the protein CASSIGREATNEKLFF.

The chain uses TRBV9 and TRBJ2-4; maybe TRBD1 (6 bases). CDR1 is SGDLS, CDR2 YYNGEE, per germline. CDR3 length equals 17 residues. V was pared by 3 bases and J by 0 bases, with 16 bases between. The chain's CDR3 is CASSAGTSYLAKNIQYF. The CDR3 DNA sequence: TGTGCCAGCAGCGCCGGGACAAGTTACTTAGCCAAAAACATTCAGTACTTC.

This chain uses TRBV6-5 with TRBJ1-5, with D unresolved. V lost 6 bases and J lost 5, with 8 bases in between. From germline, CDR1 is MNHEY and CDR2 SVGAGI. The CDR3 covers 12 residues. The CDR3 loop is CASSHGDQPQHF. The CDR3 DNA reads as TGTGCCAGCAGCCACGGGGATCAGCCCCAGCATTTT.

The gene calls are TRBV28 and TRBJ1-2, with a weak D call TRBD1 (6 bases). Germline values: CDR1 MDHEN, CDR2 SYDVKM. Trimming pared 2 bases from V and 5 bases from J, leaving 9 bases between. The CDR3 runs to 13 residues. CDR3 nucleotides: TGTGCCAGCAGTTTAAGGGGGGGGTATGGCTACACCTTC. Protein sequence: CASSLRGGYGYTF.

This clone was counted only a few times. This chain links TRBV6-4 with TRBJ2-2; D is ambiguous. The CDR3 is made up of 17 amino acids. Germline V lookup: CDR1 MRHNA, CDR2 SNTAGT. V lost 0 bases, J lost 6 bases, and 17 bases lay in between. The CDR3 bases are TGTGCCAGCAGTGACTCGTCCGGTCGCGGCGGCCCCGGGGAGCTGTTTTTT. Translating it yields CASSDSSGRGGPGELFF.

The CDR3 is CASSFWGGGNSPLHF. The CDR3 DNA sequence: TGTGCCAGCAGTTTTTGGGGGGGTGGGAATTCACCCCTCCACTTT. J is TRBJ1-6 and V is TRBV27, with a weak D call TRBD1 (5 bases). Looked up from germline, CDR1 is MNHEY and CDR2 is SMNVEV (reference sequence). V dropped 3 bases and J dropped 7 bases, with 13 bases sitting between them. The CDR3 is 15 residues long.

This CDR3 reads CAWSFDRVPSNEKLFF. The CDR3 DNA sequence: TGTGCCTGGAGTTTCGACAGGGTTCCGTCTAATGAAAAACTGTTTTTT. The rearrangement uses TRBV30 and TRBJ1-4; 7 bases align to TRBD1. V shed 2 bases and J 3 bases; nucleotides not matched to a gene: 9. Germline V CDR1 and CDR2: GTSNPN, SVGIG (reference sequence). The CDR3 contains 16 residues.

The V gene is TRBV19, the J gene TRBJ2-3; 11 bases line up with TRBD2. Germline V gene lookup returns CDR1 LNHDA and CDR2 SQIVND (reference sequence). This CDR3 is built from 15 residues. J lost 2 bases, V lost 10 bases, and 8 bases had no gene match. Here the CDR3 DNA reads TGTGCCACTCATAGCGGGGGGGCCTCCACAGATACGCAGTATTTT. Its protein product is CATHSGGASTDTQYF.

This chain joins TRBV7-2 and TRBJ2-1; 7 nucleotides align to TRBD1. CDR1 is SGHTA and CDR2 is FQGNSA in the germline V gene. V dropped 5 bases and J dropped 7; count of bases not matched to a gene: 5. The CDR3 consists of 13 residues. As DNA, the CDR3 is TGTGCCAGCAGCCGAATGACAGGGAATGAGCAGTTCTTC. Its protein is CASSRMTGNEQFF.

V gene TRBV19 combines with J gene TRBJ1-5, with D maybe TRBD1 (5 bases). The CDR3 is made up of 14 amino acids. Looked up from germline, CDR1 is LNHDA and CDR2 is SQIVND (reference sequence). Trimming removed 6 bases at V and 0 bases at J, with 9 bases between. CDR3 nucleotide sequence: TGTGCCAGTAGGACAGAGTATAGCAATCAGCCCCAGCATTTT. The encoded protein is CASRTEYSNQPQHF.

V and J are TRBV10-1 and TRBJ2-6, with a tentative D call TRBD2 (5 bases). V dropped 3 bases and J dropped 4 bases, with 10 bases sitting between them. Looked up from germline, CDR1 is WNHNN and CDR2 is SYGVQD (reference sequence). There are 15 residues in the CDR3. The DNA of the CDR3 is TGCGCCAGCAGTGAATTCCCGGGGGGGGCCAACGTCCTGACTTTC. Protein: CASSEFPGGANVLTF.

V usage is TRBV9 and J usage is TRBJ1-5, with TRBD1 matching over 8 bases. Trimming removed 0 bases from V and 6 bases from J; junction bases left unmatched: 5. Per germline, CDR1 SGDLS and CDR2 YYNGEE. The CDR3 has 15 amino acids. CDR3 amino acids: CASSVGTGFAQPQHF. The CDR3 DNA reads as TGTGCCAGCAGCGTAGGGACAGGGTTCGCTCAGCCCCAGCATTTT.

This chain uses TRBV7-9 with TRBJ2-1, with 13 bases fitting TRBD2. Germline V CDR1 and CDR2: SEHNR, FQNEAQ (reference sequence). Trimming took 4 bases from V and 0 from J; bases not matched to a gene: 6. The CDR3 totals 18 residues. In DNA form, the CDR3 reads TGTGCCAGCAGCTCCGGACTAGCGGGAGTTAACTCCTACAATGAGCAGTTCTTC. Translated: CASSSGLAGVNSYNEQFF.

V usage is TRBV11-2 and J usage is TRBJ1-1; TRBD1 might be the D (5 bases). Germline assignment: CDR1 SGHAT and CDR2 FQNNGV. V shed 6 bases and J shed 1 base, with 21 bases lying between them. This CDR3 comprises 17 residues. In DNA form, the CDR3 reads TGTGCCAGCAGTAATCCTGGTGGAGGGGCGTGGAACACTGAAGCTTTCTTT. Its translation: CASSNPGGGAWNTEAFF.

The genes are TRBV28 and TRBJ1-4; TRBD1 agrees at 8 bases. The CDR3 is 15 residues long. Germline lookup yields CDR1 MDHEN and CDR2 SYDVKM. V lost 4 bases, J lost 3 bases, and 4 bases stayed unmatched. CDR3 amino acids: CASSSGQGPNEKLFF. The CDR3 DNA is TGTGCCAGCAGTTCCGGACAGGGCCCTAATGAAAAACTGTTTTTT.

The V call is TRBV30, the J call TRBJ2-5; tentatively, D is TRBD2 (5 bases). Trimming pared 2 bases from V and 3 bases from J, leaving 7 bases between. The CDR3 sequence is 12 residues long. From germline, CDR1 is GTSNPN and CDR2 SVGIG (reference sequence). The CDR3 here is CAWSLEEETQYF. The CDR3 DNA sequence: TGTGCCTGGAGTCTGGAGGAAGAGACCCAGTACTTC.

The V gene is TRBV5-1, the J gene TRBJ2-2; 13 bases match TRBD2. The V gene end was trimmed by 4 bases and the J gene end by 5 bases; junction bases not matched to a gene: 2. CDR1 and CDR2 from the germline V gene are SGHRS and YFSETQ. This CDR3 has 15 amino acids. The CDR3 reads CASSAGLAGTGELFF. The CDR3 DNA is TGCGCCAGCAGCGCGGGACTAGCGGGGACCGGGGAGCTGTTTTTT. The entire variable domain, with the rest obtained from reference TRBV5-1 and TRBJ2-2, is as follows: KAGVTQTPRYLIKTRGQQVTLSCSPISGHRSVSWYQQTPGQGLQFLFEYFSETQRNKGNFPGRFSGRQFSNSRSEMNVSTLELGDSALYLCASSAGLAGTGELFFGEGSRLTVL.

The sample holds a few counts of this clone. The J gene is TRBJ1-4, the V gene TRBV5-4; TRBD1 is a possible D gene (5 bases). The CDR3 covers 17 residues. Germline assignment: CDR1 SGHNT and CDR2 YYREEE (reference sequence). V was trimmed by 1 base and J by 8 bases, leaving 21 bases between them. In nucleotides, the CDR3 is TGTGCCAGCAGCTTGTACTCAGGGTCCTCAGAGTCGGAAAAACTGTTTTTT. Protein: CASSLYSGSSESEKLFF.

The V gene is TRBV5-1, the J gene TRBJ1-2; D gene unclear. Germline-derived CDR1 and CDR2 are SGHRS and YFSETQ. V lost 0 bases and J lost 2, with 11 bases in between. CDR3 size: 15 residues. The CDR3 DNA reads as TGCGCCAGCAGCTTGGCCGCAGGCTCAAACTATGGCTACACCTTC. This translates into CASSLAAGSNYGYTF.

The chain combines TRBV9 with TRBJ2-2, with 13 positions matching TRBD2. Germline trimming cut 5 bases from V and 4 bases from J; bases unmatched to any gene: 2. The CDR3 has 15 amino acids. Germline loops: CDR1 SGDLS, CDR2 YYNGEE. CDR3 sequence reads: CASRGLAGSTGELFF. CDR3 coding DNA: TGTGCCAGCAGGGGACTAGCGGGATCCACCGGGGAGCTGTTTTTT.

This clone occurred once. This chain uses TRBV30 with TRBJ2-7; 9 bases are a match to TRBD1. The CDR3 runs to 15 residues. The germline V gene has CDR1 GTSNPN and CDR2 SVGIG (reference sequence). With 4 bases clipped from V and 2 bases from J, the junction kept 9 bases outside the gene matches. The CDR3 bases are TGTGCCTGGACCCCCGGGACAGGGATTCCCTACGAGCAGTACTTC. It specifies CAWTPGTGIPYEQYF.

The rearrangement uses TRBV11-2 and TRBJ2-7, with D hard to call. Germline CDR1 and CDR2: SGHAT and FQNNGV. V lost 1 base and J lost 3, with 4 bases in between. The CDR3 sequence is 12 residues long. The CDR3 DNA sequence: TGTGCCAGCAGCTTAGCGGTCTACGAGCAGTACTTC. Translation gives CASSLAVYEQYF.